These 2 T cell receptor beta chains were all obtained from the same sample, sequenced in a study of blood T cell repertoires in COVID-19. The assay was immunoSEQ multiplex PCR, and TCRdb's table has in-frame clones only and misses some. This table has about 73,000 clones, roughly 83% appearing once. The specimen sequenced was peripheral blood. All receptors come from a man aged 80 or over with active or convalescent COVID-19.

This clone was observed a handful of times. V gene TRBV6-2 or TRBV6-3 combines with J gene TRBJ2-7; 10 nucleotides match TRBD1. The CDR3 contains 15 residues. In germline, CDR1 is MNHEY, CDR2 SVGEGT. The J segment lost 3 bases and the V segment lost 5 bases, leaving 7 bases of the junction unmatched. The CDR3, as DNA: TGTGCCAGCAGTCCAGGACAGGGGGTGATCTACGAGCAGTACTTC. The encoded protein is CASSPGQGVIYEQYF.

A single count supports this clone. V usage is TRBV2 and J usage is TRBJ1-6; D is unclear. Germline V gene lookup returns CDR1 SNHLY and CDR2 FYNNEI. CDR3 size: 14 residues. The V gene lost 5 bases and the J gene lost 9 bases, with 14 bases spanning the gap. The CDR3 region has the DNA TGTGCCAGCAGTCCGTCTTCGGGTGGTTCACCCCTCCACTTT. This sequence encodes CASSPSSGGSPLHF.